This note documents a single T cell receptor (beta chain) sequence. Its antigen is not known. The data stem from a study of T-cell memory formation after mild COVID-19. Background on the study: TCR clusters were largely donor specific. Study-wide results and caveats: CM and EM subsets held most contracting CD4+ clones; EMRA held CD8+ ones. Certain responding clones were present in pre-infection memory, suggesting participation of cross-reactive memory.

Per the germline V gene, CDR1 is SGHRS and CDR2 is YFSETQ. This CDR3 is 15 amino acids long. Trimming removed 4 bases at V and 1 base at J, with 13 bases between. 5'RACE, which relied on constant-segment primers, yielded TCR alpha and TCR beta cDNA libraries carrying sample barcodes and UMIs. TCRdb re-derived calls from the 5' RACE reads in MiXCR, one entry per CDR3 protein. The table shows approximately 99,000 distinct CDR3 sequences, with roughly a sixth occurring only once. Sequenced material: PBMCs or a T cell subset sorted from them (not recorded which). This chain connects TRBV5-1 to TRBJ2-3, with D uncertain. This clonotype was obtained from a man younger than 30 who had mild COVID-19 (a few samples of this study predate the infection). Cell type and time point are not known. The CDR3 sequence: CASSPVNVGTDTQYF. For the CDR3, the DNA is TGCGCCAGCAGCCCTGTGAATGTTGGCACAGATACGCAGTATTTT.